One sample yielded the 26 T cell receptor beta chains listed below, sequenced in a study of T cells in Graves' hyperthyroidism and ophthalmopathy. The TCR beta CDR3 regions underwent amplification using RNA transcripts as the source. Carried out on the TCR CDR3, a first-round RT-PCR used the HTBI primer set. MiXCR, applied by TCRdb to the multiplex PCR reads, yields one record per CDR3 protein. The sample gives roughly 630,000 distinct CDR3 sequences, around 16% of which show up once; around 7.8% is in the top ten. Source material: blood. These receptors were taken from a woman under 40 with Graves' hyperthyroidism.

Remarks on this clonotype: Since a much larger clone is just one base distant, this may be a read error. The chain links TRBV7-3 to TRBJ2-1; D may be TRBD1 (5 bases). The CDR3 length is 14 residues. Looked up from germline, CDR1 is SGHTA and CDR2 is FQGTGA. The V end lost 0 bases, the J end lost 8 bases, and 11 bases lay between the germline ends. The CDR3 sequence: CASSLTLQADEQFF. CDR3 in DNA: TGTGCCAGCAGCTTAACGTTACAGGCGGATGAGCAGTTCTTC.

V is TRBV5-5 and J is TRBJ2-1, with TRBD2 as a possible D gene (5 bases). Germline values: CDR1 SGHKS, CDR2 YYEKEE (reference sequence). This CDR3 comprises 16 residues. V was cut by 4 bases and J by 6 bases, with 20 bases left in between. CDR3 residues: CASSLEDSPEFNEQFF. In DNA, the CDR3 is TGTGCCAGCAGCCTCGAGGACTCACCGGAATTCAATGAGCAGTTCTTC.

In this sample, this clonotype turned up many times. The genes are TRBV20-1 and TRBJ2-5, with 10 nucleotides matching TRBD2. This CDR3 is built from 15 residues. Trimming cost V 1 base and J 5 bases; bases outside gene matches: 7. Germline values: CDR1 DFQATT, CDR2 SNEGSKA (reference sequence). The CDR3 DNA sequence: TGCAGTGCTAGAGTAAGCGGGAGGGCCGGTGAGACCCAGTACTTC. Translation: CSARVSGRAGETQYF.

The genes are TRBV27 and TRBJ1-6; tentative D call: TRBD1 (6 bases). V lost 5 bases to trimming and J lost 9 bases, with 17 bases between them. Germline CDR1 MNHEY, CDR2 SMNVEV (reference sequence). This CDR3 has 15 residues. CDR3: CASSTYREKGSPLHF. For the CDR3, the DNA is TGTGCCAGCAGTACGTACAGGGAAAAGGGTTCACCCCTCCACTTT.

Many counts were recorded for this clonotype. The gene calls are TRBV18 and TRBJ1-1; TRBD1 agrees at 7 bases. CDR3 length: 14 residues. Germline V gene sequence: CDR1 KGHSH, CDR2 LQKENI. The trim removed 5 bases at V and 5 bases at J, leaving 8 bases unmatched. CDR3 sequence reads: CASSRQGDGTEAFF. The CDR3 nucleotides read TGTGCCAGCTCAAGACAGGGAGACGGGACTGAAGCTTTCTTT.

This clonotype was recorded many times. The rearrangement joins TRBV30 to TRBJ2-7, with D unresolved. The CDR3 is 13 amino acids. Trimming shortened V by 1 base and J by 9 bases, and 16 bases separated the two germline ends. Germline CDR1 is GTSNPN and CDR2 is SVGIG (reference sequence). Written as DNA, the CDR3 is TGTGCCTGGAGTGGAAGGGAAGCCGAGTTGCAGTACTTC. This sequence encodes CAWSGREAELQYF.

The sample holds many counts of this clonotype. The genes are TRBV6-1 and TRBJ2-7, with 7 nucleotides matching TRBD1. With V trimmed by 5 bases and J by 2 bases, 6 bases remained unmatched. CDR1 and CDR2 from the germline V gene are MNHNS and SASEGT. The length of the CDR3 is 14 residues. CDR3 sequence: CASSKTGTPYEQYF. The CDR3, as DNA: TGTGCCAGCAGTAAGACAGGGACCCCCTACGAGCAGTACTTC.

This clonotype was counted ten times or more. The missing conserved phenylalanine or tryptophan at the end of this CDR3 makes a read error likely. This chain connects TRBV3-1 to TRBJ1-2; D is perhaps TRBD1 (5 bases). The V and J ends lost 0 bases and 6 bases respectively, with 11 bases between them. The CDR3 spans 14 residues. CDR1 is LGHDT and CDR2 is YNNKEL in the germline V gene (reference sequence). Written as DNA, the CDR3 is TGTGCCAGCAGCCAAGACCTCCGGGGCGATGGCTACACCCTC. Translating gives CASSQDLRGDGYTL.

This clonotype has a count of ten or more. Here the CDR3 DNA reads TGTGCCAGCAGCCTCATGGGAGGCTCCTACGAGCAGTACTTC. Amino acid sequence: CASSLMGGSYEQYF. The rearrangement joins TRBV13 to TRBJ2-7; a possible D gene is TRBD2 (6 bases). The CDR3 loop spans 14 amino acids. Germline V lookup: CDR1 PRHDT, CDR2 FYEKMQ (reference sequence). Trimming shortened V by 5 bases and J by 0 bases, and 11 bases separated the two germline ends. Supplemented by reference TRBV13 and TRBJ2-7, the full variable domain reads AAGVIQSPRHLIKEKRETATLKCYPIPRHDTVYWYQQGPGQDPQFLISFYEKMQSDKGSIPDRFSAQQFSDYHSELNMSSLELGDSALYFCASSLMGGSYEQYFGPGTRLTVT.

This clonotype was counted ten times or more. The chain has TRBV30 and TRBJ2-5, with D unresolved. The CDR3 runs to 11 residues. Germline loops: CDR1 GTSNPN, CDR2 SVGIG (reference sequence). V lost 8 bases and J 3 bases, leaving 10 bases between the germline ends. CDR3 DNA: TGTGCCGCCCAGACGGAAGAGACCCAGTACTTC. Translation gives CAAQTEETQYF.

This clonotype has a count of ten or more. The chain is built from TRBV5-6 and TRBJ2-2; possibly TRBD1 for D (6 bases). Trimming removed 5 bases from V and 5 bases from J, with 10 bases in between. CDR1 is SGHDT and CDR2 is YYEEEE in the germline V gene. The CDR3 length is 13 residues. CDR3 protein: CASSLGGTGELFF. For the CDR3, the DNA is TGTGCCAGCAGTTTAGGGGGAACCGGGGAGCTGTTTTTT.

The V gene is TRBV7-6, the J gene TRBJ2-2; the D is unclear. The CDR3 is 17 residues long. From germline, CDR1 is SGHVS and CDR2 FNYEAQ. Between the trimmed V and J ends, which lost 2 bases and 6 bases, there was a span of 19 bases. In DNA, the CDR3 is TGTGCCAGCAGCTTATCCGTCACAGTTAGCCTTGCCGGGGAGCTGTTTTTT. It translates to CASSLSVTVSLAGELFF.

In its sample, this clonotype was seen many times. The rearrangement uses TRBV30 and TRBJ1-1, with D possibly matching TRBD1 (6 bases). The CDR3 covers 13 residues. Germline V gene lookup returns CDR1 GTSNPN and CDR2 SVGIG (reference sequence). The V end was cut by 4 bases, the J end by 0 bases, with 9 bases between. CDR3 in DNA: TGTGCCTGGATAGGACAGCTGAACACTGAAGCTTTCTTT. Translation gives CAWIGQLNTEAFF.

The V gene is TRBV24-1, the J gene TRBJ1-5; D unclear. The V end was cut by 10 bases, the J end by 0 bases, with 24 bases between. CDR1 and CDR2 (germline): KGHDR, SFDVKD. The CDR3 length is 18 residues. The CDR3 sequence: CATSARQVRRNSNQPQHF. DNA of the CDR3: TGTGCCACTTCAGCGCGGCAGGTCCGGCGAAATAGCAATCAGCCCCAGCATTTT.

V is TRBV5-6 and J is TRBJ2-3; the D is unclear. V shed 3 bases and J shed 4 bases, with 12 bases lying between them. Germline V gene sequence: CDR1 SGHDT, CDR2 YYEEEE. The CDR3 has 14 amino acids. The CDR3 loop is CASSSTKAPDTQYF. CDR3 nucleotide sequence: TGTGCCAGCAGCTCCACAAAGGCCCCAGATACGCAGTATTTT.

The CDR3: CASSPRVGQASSYEQYF. The CDR3 region has the DNA TGTGCCAGCAGCCCCCGAGTTGGCCAAGCGAGCTCCTACGAGCAGTACTTC. V and J are TRBV6-2 or TRBV6-3 and TRBJ2-7; no clear D. Trimming removed 6 bases at V and 0 bases at J, with 21 bases between. Germline assignment: CDR1 MNHEY and CDR2 SVGEGT. The CDR3 is 17 amino acids.

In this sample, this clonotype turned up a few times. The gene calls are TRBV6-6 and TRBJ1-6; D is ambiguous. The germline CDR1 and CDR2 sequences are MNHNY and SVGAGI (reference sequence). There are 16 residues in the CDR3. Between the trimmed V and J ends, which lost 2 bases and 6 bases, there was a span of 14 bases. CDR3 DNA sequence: TGTGCCAGCAGTTACCACACACCATTGGGTAATTCACCCCTCCACTTT. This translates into CASSYHTPLGNSPLHF.

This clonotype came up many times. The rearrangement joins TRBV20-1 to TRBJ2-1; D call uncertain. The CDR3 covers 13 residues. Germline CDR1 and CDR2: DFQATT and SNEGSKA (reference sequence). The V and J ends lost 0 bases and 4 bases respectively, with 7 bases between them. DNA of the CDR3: TGCAGTGCTAGAGAAAGAGAGTACAATGAGCAGTTCTTC. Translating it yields CSAREREYNEQFF.

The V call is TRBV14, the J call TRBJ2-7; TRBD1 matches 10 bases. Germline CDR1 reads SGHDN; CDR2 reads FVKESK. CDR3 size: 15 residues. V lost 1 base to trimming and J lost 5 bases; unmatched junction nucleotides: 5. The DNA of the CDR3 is TGTGCCAGCAGCCAAGCCGGGACAGGGGCCCACGAGCAGTACTTC. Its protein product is CASSQAGTGAHEQYF.

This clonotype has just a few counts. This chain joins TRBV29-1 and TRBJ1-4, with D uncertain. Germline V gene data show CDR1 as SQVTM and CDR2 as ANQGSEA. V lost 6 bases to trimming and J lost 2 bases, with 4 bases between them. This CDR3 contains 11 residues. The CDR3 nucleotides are TGCAGCGTGGGGACTAATGAAAAACTGTTTTTT. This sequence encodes CSVGTNEKLFF.

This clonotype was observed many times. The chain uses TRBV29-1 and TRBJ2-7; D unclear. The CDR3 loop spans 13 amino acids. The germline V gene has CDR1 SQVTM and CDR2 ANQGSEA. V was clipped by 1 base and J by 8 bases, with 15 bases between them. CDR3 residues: CSVEVGSIGKQYF. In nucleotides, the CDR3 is TGCAGCGTTGAAGTAGGGTCTATCGGTAAGCAGTACTTC.

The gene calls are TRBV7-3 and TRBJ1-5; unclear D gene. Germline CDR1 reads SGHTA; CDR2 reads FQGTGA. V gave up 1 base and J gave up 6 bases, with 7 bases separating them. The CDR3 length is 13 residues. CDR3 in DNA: TGTGCCAGCAGCTTAAAGTTTCGTCAGCCCCAGCATTTT. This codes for CASSLKFRQPQHF.

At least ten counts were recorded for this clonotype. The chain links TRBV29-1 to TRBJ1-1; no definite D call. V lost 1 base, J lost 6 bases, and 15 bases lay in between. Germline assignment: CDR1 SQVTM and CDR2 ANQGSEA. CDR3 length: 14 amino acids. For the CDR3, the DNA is TGCAGCGTTGAAGCAAGGTCGTCCGATGCTGAAGCTTTCTTT. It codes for CSVEARSSDAEAFF.

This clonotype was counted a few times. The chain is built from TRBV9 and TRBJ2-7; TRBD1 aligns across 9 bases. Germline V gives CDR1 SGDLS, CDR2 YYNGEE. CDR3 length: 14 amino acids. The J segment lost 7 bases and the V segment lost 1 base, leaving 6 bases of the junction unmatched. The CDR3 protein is CASSVNADRGEQYF. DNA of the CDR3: TGTGCCAGCAGCGTAAACGCAGACAGGGGGGAGCAGTACTTC.

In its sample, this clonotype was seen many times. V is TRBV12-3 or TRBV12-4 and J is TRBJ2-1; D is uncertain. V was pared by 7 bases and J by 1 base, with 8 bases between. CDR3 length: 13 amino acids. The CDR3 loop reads CASISPSYNEQFF. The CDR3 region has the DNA TGTGCCAGCATTTCCCCGTCCTACAATGAGCAGTTCTTC.

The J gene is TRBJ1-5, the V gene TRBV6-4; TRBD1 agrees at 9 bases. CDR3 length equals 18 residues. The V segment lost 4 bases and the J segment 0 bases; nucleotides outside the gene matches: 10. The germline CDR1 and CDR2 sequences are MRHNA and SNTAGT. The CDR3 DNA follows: TGTGCCAGCAGTGGAATCGGACAGGGGACTCATAGCAATCAGCCCCAGCATTTT. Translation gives CASSGIGQGTHSNQPQHF.